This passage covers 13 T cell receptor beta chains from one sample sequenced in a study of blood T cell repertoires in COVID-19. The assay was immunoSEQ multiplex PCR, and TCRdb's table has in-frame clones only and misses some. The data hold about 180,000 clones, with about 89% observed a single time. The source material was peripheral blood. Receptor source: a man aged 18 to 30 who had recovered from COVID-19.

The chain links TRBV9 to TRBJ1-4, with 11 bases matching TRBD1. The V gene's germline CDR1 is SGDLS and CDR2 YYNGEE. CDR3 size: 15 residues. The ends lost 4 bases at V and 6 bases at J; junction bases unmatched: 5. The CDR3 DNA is TGTGCCAGCAGCATTGGGACAGGGGGGTATGAAAAACTGTTTTTT. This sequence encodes CASSIGTGGYEKLFF.

CDR3 amino acids: CASSLSRGLAGDNEQFF. CDR3 in DNA: TGTGCCAGCAGCCTGTCAAGGGGACTAGCGGGAGATAATGAGCAGTTCTTC. The chain links TRBV7-2 to TRBJ2-1, with 14 bases that match TRBD2. Trimming removed 5 bases from V and 7 bases from J; junction bases left unmatched: 10. The CDR3 consists of 17 residues. The germline V gene has CDR1 SGHTA and CDR2 FQGNSA.

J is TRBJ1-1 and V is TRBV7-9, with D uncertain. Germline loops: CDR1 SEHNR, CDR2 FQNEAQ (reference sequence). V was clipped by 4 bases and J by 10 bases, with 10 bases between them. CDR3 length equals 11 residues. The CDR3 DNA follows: TGTGCCAGCAGCTCGTACGAGAGAGCTTTCTTT. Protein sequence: CASSSYERAFF.

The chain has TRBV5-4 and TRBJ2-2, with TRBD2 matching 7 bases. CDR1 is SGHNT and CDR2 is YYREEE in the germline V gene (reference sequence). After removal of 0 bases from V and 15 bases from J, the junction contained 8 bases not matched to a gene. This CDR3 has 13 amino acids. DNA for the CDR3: TGTGCCAGCAGCTTGGCCGACCTCGGGGGGTTGTTTTTT. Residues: CASSLADLGGLFF.

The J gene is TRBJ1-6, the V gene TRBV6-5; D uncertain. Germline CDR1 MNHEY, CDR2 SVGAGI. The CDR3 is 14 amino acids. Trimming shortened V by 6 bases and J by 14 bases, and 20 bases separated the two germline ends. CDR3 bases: TGTGCCAGCAGACCCCCCGTAGGACTTGGGGCCCTCCACTTT. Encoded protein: CASRPPVGLGALHF.

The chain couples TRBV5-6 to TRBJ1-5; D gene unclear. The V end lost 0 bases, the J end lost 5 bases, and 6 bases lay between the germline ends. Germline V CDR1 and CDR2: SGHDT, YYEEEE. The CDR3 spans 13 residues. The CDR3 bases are TGTGCCAGCAGCTTGGGGGAGGATCAGCCCCAGCATTTT. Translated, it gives CASSLGEDQPQHF.

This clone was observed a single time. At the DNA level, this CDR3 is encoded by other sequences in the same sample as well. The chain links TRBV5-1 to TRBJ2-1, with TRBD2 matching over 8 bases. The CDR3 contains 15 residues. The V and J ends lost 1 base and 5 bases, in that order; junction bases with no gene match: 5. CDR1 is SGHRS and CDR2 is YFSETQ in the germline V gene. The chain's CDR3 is CASSLLAGGDNEQFF. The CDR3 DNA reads TGCGCCAGCAGCTTGTTGGCGGGAGGTGACAATGAGCAGTTCTTC.

The chain's CDR3 is CASSVGIAGGSTDTQYF. The CDR3 DNA reads as TGTGCCAGCAGCGTAGGAATAGCGGGAGGGAGCACAGATACGCAGTATTTT. The V and J genes are TRBV9 and TRBJ2-3, with 11 bases identical to TRBD2. Looked up from germline, CDR1 is SGDLS and CDR2 is YYNGEE. The CDR3 extends over 17 amino acids. Trimming at V came to 0 bases and at J to 0 bases, leaving 3 bases not matched to a gene. The whole variable domain, filled in from reference TRBV9 and TRBJ2-3, reads DSGVTQTPKHLITATGQRVTLRCSPRSGDLSVYWYQQSLDQGLQFLIQYYNGEERAKGNILERFSAQQFPDLHSELNLSSLELGDSALYFCASSVGIAGGSTDTQYFGPGTRLTVL.

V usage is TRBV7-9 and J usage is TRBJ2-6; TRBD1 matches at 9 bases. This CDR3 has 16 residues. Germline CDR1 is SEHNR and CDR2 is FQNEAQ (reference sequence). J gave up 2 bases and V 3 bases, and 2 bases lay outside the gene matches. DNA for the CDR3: TGTGCCAGCAGCTTTACAGGGGGCGCTGGGGCCAACGTCCTGACTTTC. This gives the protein CASSFTGGAGANVLTF.

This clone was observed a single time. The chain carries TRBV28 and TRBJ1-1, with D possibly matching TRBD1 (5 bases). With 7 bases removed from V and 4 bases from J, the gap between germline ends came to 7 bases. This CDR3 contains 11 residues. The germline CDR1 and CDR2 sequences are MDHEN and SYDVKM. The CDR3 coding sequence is TGTGCCAGCACAGGGCCCACTGAAGCTTTCTTT. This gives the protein CASTGPTEAFF.

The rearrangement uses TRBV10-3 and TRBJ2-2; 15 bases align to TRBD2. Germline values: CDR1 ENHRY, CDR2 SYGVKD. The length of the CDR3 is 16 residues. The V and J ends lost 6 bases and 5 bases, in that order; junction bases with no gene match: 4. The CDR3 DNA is TGTGCCATCAGGGGACTAGCGGGAGGTGGGACCGGGGAGCTGTTTTTT. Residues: CAIRGLAGGGTGELFF.

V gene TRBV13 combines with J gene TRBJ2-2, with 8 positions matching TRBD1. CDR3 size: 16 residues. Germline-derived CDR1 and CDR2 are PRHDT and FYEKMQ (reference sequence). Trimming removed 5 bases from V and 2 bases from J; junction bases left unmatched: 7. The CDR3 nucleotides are TGTGCCAGCAGCATCGGCAGGGGGCTAAACACCGGGGAGCTGTTTTTT. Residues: CASSIGRGLNTGELFF.

For the CDR3, the DNA is TGTGCCAGCAGTGATCCGACAGGGGGCTTCTACGAGCAGTACTTC. Protein product: CASSDPTGGFYEQYF. The chain recombines TRBV28 with TRBJ2-7; 10 bases align to TRBD1. Unmatched junction bases numbered 7, after V lost 5 bases and J lost 3 bases. The CDR3 spans 15 residues. Looked up from germline, CDR1 is MDHEN and CDR2 is SYDVKM.